The subject of this entry is one TCR beta chain. Its target is unknown. The PCR contained 60 Vbeta and 13 Jbeta primers. This table comes from immunoSEQ multiplex PCR, and its TCRdb copy is limited to in-frame clones, with some not included. Here the sample spans over 150,000 clones, over 75% being singletons. Germline V CDR1 and CDR2: SQVTM, ANQGSEA. CDR3 length: 15 amino acids. Deletions cut 8 bases from V and 0 bases from J, with 19 bases between. This sample is part of a study of cytomegalovirus exposure and HLA in healthy donors. Study findings and constraints: There was a cluster of highly shared sequence variants that was likely a sequencing artifact. Later analysis showed TCR association rates varying by HLA locus, highest for DRB1 and lowest for HLA-C.

This receptor was identified in a woman aged 25 to 39 in good health and CMV-seronegative. This chain joins TRBV29-1 and TRBJ1-1; possibly TRBD1 for D (6 bases). Sequences were obtained from PBMCs. The CDR3 nucleotides read TGCAGCACAGGGATGGGTTTTCGGATGAACACTGAAGCTTTCTTT. Translating gives CSTGMGFRMNTEAFF.